The 11 T cell receptor beta chains listed next were all sequenced from one sample in a study of T cells expressing NK-cell markers. No DNA is given; TCRdb re-called the 5' RACE reads and lists each CDR3 protein once. The sample table sets out 500,000 to 700,000 distinct CDR3 sequences. Sequenced sample: blood T cells: a sorted CD56 or NKG2C T cell subset, CD4+ or CD8+ T cells, or bulk PBMC T cells (not recorded which). These receptor sequences come from a man aged 18 to 35 in good health.

V gene TRBV6-1 combines with J gene TRBJ1-1. The CDR3 has 11 residues. Germline assignment: CDR1 MNHNS and CDR2 SASEGT. CDR3 loop: CASRRESEAFF.

The V call is TRBV12-3 or TRBV12-4, the J call TRBJ2-3; no DNA is available, so the TRBD2 call from TCRdb remains unchecked. This CDR3 contains 15 residues. CDR3 region: CASSLTSESTDTQYF.

The chain couples TRBV10-3 to TRBJ2-5; TCRdb's D gene call, TRBD2, goes unchecked for lack of DNA. The CDR3 covers 16 residues. Germline V gives CDR1 ENHRY, CDR2 SYGVKD. This chain's CDR3 is CAISTSSSGPQETQYF.

V and J are TRBV7-2 and TRBJ2-7; without DNA, the TCRdb call of TRBD1 cannot be checked. Germline V gene data show CDR1 as SGHTA and CDR2 as FQGNSA. The CDR3 sequence is 13 residues long. The CDR3 sequence: CASRSGTGQEQYF.

The V and J genes are TRBV4-3 and TRBJ1-5; without DNA, the TCRdb call of TRBD1 cannot be checked. The germline V gene has CDR1 LGHNA and CDR2 YSLEER. This CDR3 has 14 amino acids. The CDR3 loop reads CASSQARGNQPQHF.

The chain combines TRBV7-9 with TRBJ2-2; with no DNA, the TCRdb D assignment of TRBD2 cannot be verified. The CDR3 runs to 16 residues. Germline-derived CDR1 and CDR2 are SEHNR and FQNEAQ (reference sequence). The CDR3 is CASSLSGGVNTGELFF.

The chain employs TRBV20-1 and TRBJ2-4; the TRBD2 assignment by TCRdb is unverifiable without DNA. The CDR3 spans 15 residues. CDR1 is DFQATT and CDR2 is SNEGSKA in the germline V gene (reference sequence). The CDR3: CSARSHPSRWDIQYF.

The chain's CDR3 is CASSFAEGRTEAFF. This chain uses TRBV11-2 with TRBJ1-1. Germline V lookup: CDR1 SGHAT, CDR2 FQNNGV. This CDR3 region has 14 residues.

V is TRBV12-3 or TRBV12-4 and J is TRBJ2-7; TCRdb's assignment of TRBD2 cannot be checked, as there is no DNA. The CDR3 has 15 residues. The CDR3 loop is CASTKEVGGGGEQYF.

CDR3 sequence reads: CSARAPGIWVGEQFF. The rearrangement joins TRBV20-1 to TRBJ2-1; TCRdb reports TRBD1, a call that lacks DNA to check it against. Germline CDR1 is DFQATT and CDR2 is SNEGSKA (reference sequence). The length of the CDR3 is 15 residues.

The chain combines TRBV12-3 or TRBV12-4 with TRBJ2-1. The CDR3 sequence is 11 residues long. The CDR3: CASSQWSEQFF.